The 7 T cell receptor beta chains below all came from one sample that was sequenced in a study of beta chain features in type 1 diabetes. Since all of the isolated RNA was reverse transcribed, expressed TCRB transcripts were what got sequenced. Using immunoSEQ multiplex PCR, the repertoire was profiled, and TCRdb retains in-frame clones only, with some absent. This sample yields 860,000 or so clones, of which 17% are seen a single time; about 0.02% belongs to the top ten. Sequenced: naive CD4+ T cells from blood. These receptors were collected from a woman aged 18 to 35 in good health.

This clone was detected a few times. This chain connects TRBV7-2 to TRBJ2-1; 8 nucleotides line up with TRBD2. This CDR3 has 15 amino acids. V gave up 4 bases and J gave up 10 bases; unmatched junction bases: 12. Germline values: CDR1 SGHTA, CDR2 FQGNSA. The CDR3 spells CASSSAAGDPAEQFF. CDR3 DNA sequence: TGTGCCAGCAGCTCTGCAGCGGGAGACCCTGCGGAGCAGTTCTTC. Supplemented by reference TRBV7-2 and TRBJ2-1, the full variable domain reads GAGVSQSPSNKVTEKGKDVELRCDPISGHTALYWYRQSLGQGLEFLIYFQGNSAPDKSGLPSDRFSAERTGGSVSTLTIQRTQQEDSAVYLCASSSAAGDPAEQFFGPGTRLTVL.

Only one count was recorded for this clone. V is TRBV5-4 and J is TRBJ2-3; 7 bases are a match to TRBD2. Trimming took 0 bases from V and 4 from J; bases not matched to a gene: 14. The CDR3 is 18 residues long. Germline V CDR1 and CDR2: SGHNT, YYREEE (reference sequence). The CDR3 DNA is TGTGCCAGCAGCTTGGTAGTTTTTTGGACTAGAGACCCAGATACGCAGTATTTT. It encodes CASSLVVFWTRDPDTQYF.

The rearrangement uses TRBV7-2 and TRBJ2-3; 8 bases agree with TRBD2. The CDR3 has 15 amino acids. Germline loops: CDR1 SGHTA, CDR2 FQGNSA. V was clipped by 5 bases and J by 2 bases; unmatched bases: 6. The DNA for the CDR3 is TGTGCCAGCAGCCCCCCCGGGGGGGCCACAGATACGCAGTATTTT. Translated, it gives CASSPPGGATDTQYF.

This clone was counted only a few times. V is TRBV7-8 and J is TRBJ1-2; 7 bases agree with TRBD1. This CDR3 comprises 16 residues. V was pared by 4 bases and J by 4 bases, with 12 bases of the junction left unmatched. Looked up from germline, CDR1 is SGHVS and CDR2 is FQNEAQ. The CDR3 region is CASSYIPGQTPYGYTF. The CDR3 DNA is TGTGCCAGCAGCTACATACCGGGACAGACCCCCTATGGCTACACCTTC. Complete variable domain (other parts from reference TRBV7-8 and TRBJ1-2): GAGVSQSPRYKVAKRGQDVALRCDPISGHVSLFWYQQALGQGPEFLTYFQNEAQLDKSGLPSDRFFAERPEGSVSTLKIQRTQQEDSAVYLCASSYIPGQTPYGYTFGSGTRLTVV.

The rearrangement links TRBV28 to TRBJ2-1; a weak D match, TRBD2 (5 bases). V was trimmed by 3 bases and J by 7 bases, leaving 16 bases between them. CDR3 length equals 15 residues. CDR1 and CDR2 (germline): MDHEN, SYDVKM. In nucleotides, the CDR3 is TGTGCCAGCAGTTTGAGGCAGCTCACGGGGAATGAGCAGTTCTTC. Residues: CASSLRQLTGNEQFF. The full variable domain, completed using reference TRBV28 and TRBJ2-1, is DVKVTQSSRYLVKRTGEKVFLECVQDMDHENMFWYRQDPGLGLRLIYFSYDVKMKEKGDIPEGYSVSREKKERFSLILESASTNQTSMYLCASSLRQLTGNEQFFGPGTRLTVL.

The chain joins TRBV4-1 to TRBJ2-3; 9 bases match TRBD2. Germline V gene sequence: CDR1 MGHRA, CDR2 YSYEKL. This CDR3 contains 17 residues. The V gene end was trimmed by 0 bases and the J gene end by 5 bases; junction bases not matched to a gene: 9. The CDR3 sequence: CASSQDRGLARRDTQYF. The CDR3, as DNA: TGCGCCAGCAGCCAAGATCGTGGACTAGCGCGAAGAGATACGCAGTATTTT.

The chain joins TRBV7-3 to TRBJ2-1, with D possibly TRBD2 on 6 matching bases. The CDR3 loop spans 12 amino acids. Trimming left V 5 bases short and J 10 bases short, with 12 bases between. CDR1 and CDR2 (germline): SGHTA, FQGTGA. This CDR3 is CASSAGGREQFF. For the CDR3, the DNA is TGTGCCAGCAGCGCCGGAGGGCGGGAGCAGTTCTTC. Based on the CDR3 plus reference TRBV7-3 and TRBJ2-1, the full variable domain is GAGVSQTPSNKVTEKGKYVELRCDPISGHTALYWYRQSLGQGPEFLIYFQGTGAADDSGLPNDRFFAVRPEGSVSTLKIQRTERGDSAVYLCASSAGGREQFFGPGTRLTVL.